These T cell receptor beta chains were read from a single sample in a study of T-cell memory formation after mild COVID-19. In TCRdb, the 5' RACE reads were re-called with MiXCR into one record per CDR3 protein. The repertoire holds around 430,000 distinct CDR3 sequences, with about 17% as singletons. Specimen: PBMCs or a T cell subset sorted from them (not recorded which). The receptors here all came from a man between 18 and 35 years old who had mild COVID-19 (a few samples of this study predate the infection). Cell type and time point are not known. The CDR3 runs from the conserved cysteine through the conserved F or W. Fields, in order: J gene, clone size, V gene, D gene, CDR3 DNA, CDR3 protein. D genes are given only for firm matches. The listing skips clone size in some rows; elsewhere it reads once, few, many or a size class.

TRBJ2-3,few,TRBV6-5,-,TGTGCCAGCAGTTCCTCCGGCCGGGACCGGTGGAACTTT,CASSSSGRDRWNF
TRBJ2-1,many,TRBV7-2,TRBD2,TGTGCCAGCAGCTTAAATAGCGGGGCCTACAATGAGCAGTTCTTC,CASSLNSGAYNEQFF
TRBJ1-1,few,TRBV7-3,-,TGTGCCAGCAGTCCAGGCCAGGGACTTGAAGCTTTCTTT,CASSPGQGLEAFF
TRBJ2-1,few,TRBV7-8,TRBD2,TGTGCCAGCAGCTTAGATTTACTAGCGGGGAGGCACAATGAGCAGTTCTTC,CASSLDLLAGRHNEQFF
TRBJ1-2,-,TRBV2,-,TGTGCCAGCAGCCCCGGGGGGTTCGGTGGCTACACCTTC,CASSPGGFGGYTF
TRBJ2-7,few,TRBV12-5,-,TGTGCTAGTGGTTCTGGACAGAACTCCTACGAGCAGTACTTC,CASGSGQNSYEQYF
TRBJ2-1,-,TRBV5-4,TRBD2,TGTGCCAGCAGCTTCTCGGCTAGCGGAAACAATGAGCAGTTCTTC,CASSFSASGNNEQFF
TRBJ2-1,-,TRBV29-1,TRBD2,TGCAGCGTGTCGCTCGCGGGGGGCCGGGACAATGAGCAGTTCTTC,CSVSLAGGRDNEQFF
TRBJ2-3,medium-sized,TRBV3-1,-,TGTGCCAGCAGCCAAGGGTTGGCTGATACGCAGTATTTT,CASSQGLADTQYF
TRBJ2-3,few,TRBV5-5,-,TGTGCCAGCAGCGTTACAGGGTCAGATACGCAGTATTTT,CASSVTGSDTQYF
TRBJ2-3,few,TRBV20-1,-,TGCAGTGCCGAGGGGGGGAACACAGATACGCAGTATTTT,CSAEGGNTDTQYF
TRBJ2-6,many,TRBV20-1,TRBD2,TGCAGCAGCGGGAGGGGGCGGTTTACTGGGGCCAACGTCCTGACTTTC,CSSGRGRFTGANVLTF
TRBJ2-2,-,TRBV4-3,-,TGCGCCAGCAGCCAAGTATCGGGCCTAGCCGGGGAGCTGTTTTTT,CASSQVSGLAGELFF
TRBJ1-4,few,TRBV12-3/TRBV12-4,TRBD1,TGTGCCAGCAGAACAATGACAGGGGGCGGTAATGAAAAACTGTTTTTT,CASRTMTGGGNEKLFF
TRBJ1-1,-,TRBV7-8,-,TGTGCCAGCAGCGCCCTAGTAGTTAACAGGGACAACACTGAAGCTTTCTTT,CASSALVVNRDNTEAFF
TRBJ2-4,-,TRBV12-3/TRBV12-4,-,TGTGCCAGCAGTTTAGCGCACAAGGACATTCAGTACTTC,CASSLAHKDIQYF
TRBJ2-3,few,TRBV6-2/TRBV6-3,-,TGTGCCAGCAACCCCGGTGGAGGGGCAGATACGCAGTATTTT,CASNPGGGADTQYF
TRBJ2-5,-,TRBV7-2,TRBD2,TGTGCCAGCTCCGCAGGGCGGGGGGCCGGTCAAGAGACCCAGTACTTC,CASSAGRGAGQETQYF
TRBJ2-3,-,TRBV7-2,TRBD2,TGTGCCAGCAGCTTAGTTCCCATGGGGGGGTTGGTAACAGATACGCAGTATTTT,CASSLVPMGGLVTDTQYF
TRBJ2-5,few,TRBV7-9,-,TGTGCCAGCAGCACAGAACAAGGGCTTGCTGAGACCCAGTACTTC,CASSTEQGLAETQYF
TRBJ2-1,few,TRBV6-5,TRBD1,TGTGCCAGCACCGGGACAGGGGGCAGTTACAATGAGCAGTTCTTC,CASTGTGGSYNEQFF
TRBJ1-2,-,TRBV7-2,TRBD1,TGTGCCAGCACCGCTTGGGACAGCTTCTATGGCTACACCTTC,CASTAWDSFYGYTF
TRBJ2-3,-,TRBV7-2,TRBD2,TGTGCCAGCAGCTTGACTAGCGGGGGGTTCACAGATACGCAGTATTTT,CASSLTSGGFTDTQYF
TRBJ2-1,-,TRBV2,-,TGTGCCGGAACGACCGACAAGCAGTTGGAGCAGTTCTTC,CAGTTDKQLEQFF
TRBJ2-3,many,TRBV5-1,TRBD2,TGCGCCAGCAGCTTGGAACAGCGGGGTGGGACAGATACGCAGTATTTT,CASSLEQRGGTDTQYF
TRBJ2-3,-,TRBV28,TRBD1,TGTGCCAGCAGGGGAAATCCGGGACAGCACACAGATACGCAGTATTTT,CASRGNPGQHTDTQYF
TRBJ2-3,-,TRBV6-2/TRBV6-3,TRBD2,TGTGCCAGCAGTACCACGGGGCGGGGGACAGATACGCAGTATTTT,CASSTTGRGTDTQYF
TRBJ2-3,few,TRBV6-5,-,TGTGCCAGCAGTGCCCTTTGGGCAGATACGCAGTATTTT,CASSALWADTQYF
TRBJ2-7,-,TRBV4-1,-,TGCGCCAGCAGCCAGGTACCTGCGGTCCCGAGGGACTACGAGCAGTACTTC,CASSQVPAVPRDYEQYF
TRBJ2-2,many,TRBV6-4,-,TGTGCCAGCAGTGACGGGGAAACCGGGGAGCTGTTTTTT,CASSDGETGELFF
TRBJ1-2,-,TRBV6-2/TRBV6-3,TRBD1,TGTGCCAGCAGTCCGGGACAGGGCCGCGGATATGGCTACACCTTC,CASSPGQGRGYGYTF
TRBJ2-3,few,TRBV4-1,-,TGCGCCAGCAGCTTGCGGGCGCTAGTTCTCACAGATACGCAGTATTTT,CASSLRALVLTDTQYF
TRBJ1-6,few,TRBV6-5,TRBD1,TGTGCCAGCAGCCGGACAGGGGATCGGAATTCACCCCTCCACTTT,CASSRTGDRNSPLHF
TRBJ2-2,-,TRBV19,-,TGTGCCAGTAGTCCCGGGACTTTCTTACTCGGGGAGCTGTTTTTT,CASSPGTFLLGELFF
TRBJ2-5,-,TRBV4-3,-,TGCGCCAGCAGCCAAGTGTGGCCCGTGGAGACCCAGTACTTC,CASSQVWPVETQYF
TRBJ2-5,-,TRBV4-1,-,TGCGCCAGCAGCCAAGCCGGGGTGGAGACCCAGTACTTC,CASSQAGVETQYF
TRBJ1-1,few,TRBV24-1,TRBD1,TGTGCCACCAGTGATTTGCCGCTCGACAGGGTAAGAGCTGAAGCTTTCTTT,CATSDLPLDRVRAEAFF
TRBJ2-7,-,TRBV20-1,TRBD2,TGCAGTGCTAGGCTCGCGGGGGGCCAGTCTTACTCCTACGAGCAGTACTTC,CSARLAGGQSYSYEQYF
TRBJ2-3,-,TRBV5-1,-,TGCGCCAGCAGCTTTGGTAATATCCTTACCACAGATACGCAGTATTTT,CASSFGNILTTDTQYF
TRBJ1-1,-,TRBV20-1,TRBD1,TGCAGCGGGACAGGGCTGAACACTGAAGCTTTCTTT,CSGTGLNTEAFF
TRBJ2-3,-,TRBV20-1,-,TGCAGTGCTAGTGGTGAAGATACGCAGTATTTT,CSASGEDTQYF
TRBJ2-3,-,TRBV7-3,TRBD1,TGTGCCAGCAGCTCGATGACAGGGTCAGATACGCAGTATTTT,CASSSMTGSDTQYF
TRBJ1-4,-,TRBV15,-,TGTGCCACCAGCAAACGGGTCGAAAGTGAAAAACTGTTTTTT,CATSKRVESEKLFF
TRBJ1-5,few,TRBV15,-,TGTGCCACCAGCAGTGGGGGAGGCAGGTATCAGCCCCAGCATTTT,CATSSGGGRYQPQHF
TRBJ1-1,few,TRBV25-1,TRBD1,TGTGCCAGCAGTTCATACTCCGGGACAGGGACTTTCTTT,CASSSYSGTGTFF
TRBJ1-1,few,TRBV7-9,TRBD1,TGTGCCAGCAGTAACCCATGGACAGGGAGCCGCGCGAGCACTGAAGCTTTCTTT,CASSNPWTGSRASTEAFF
TRBJ2-1,-,TRBV12-3/TRBV12-4,TRBD2,TGTGCCAGCAGTCTGCTTACTAGCGGGGAGTGGGCCTCCTACAATGAGCAGTTCTTC,CASSLLTSGEWASYNEQFF
TRBJ2-5,-,TRBV29-1,-,TGCAGCGTCGAAGCCGGGGGGCGAGAGACCCAGTACTTC,CSVEAGGRETQYF
TRBJ2-3,-,TRBV7-9,-,TGTGCCAGCAGCTTGGGGCCTGCAGATACGCAGTATTTT,CASSLGPADTQYF
TRBJ2-2,few,TRBV9,TRBD2,TGTGCCAGCAGCGGGACTAGCGGGGCGAACACCGGGGAGCTGTTTTTT,CASSGTSGANTGELFF
TRBJ2-5,-,TRBV6-5,TRBD1,TGTGCCAGCACTATACAGGGGCAAGAGACCCAGTACTTC,CASTIQGQETQYF
TRBJ1-1,few,TRBV7-2,-,TGTGCCAGCAGCTTCCAGGGCTTTAACACTGAAGCTTTCTTT,CASSFQGFNTEAFF
TRBJ2-3,many,TRBV7-3,TRBD2,TGTGCCAGCAGCTCCCGACTAGCGGGGACCGATACGCAGTATTTT,CASSSRLAGTDTQYF
TRBJ2-7,few,TRBV20-1,-,TGCAGTGCTAGGATGGCCTACGAGCAGTACTTC,CSARMAYEQYF